The T cell receptor beta chain described here comes from a study of blood T cell repertoires in COVID-19. Study at large: Cohort 3 donors counted as recovered after two negative PCRs, clearance, or resolved symptoms. PBMCs, B-cell-depleted T cells, or T cells were the source of the cDNA or gDNA that made up the material.

The V segment lost 3 bases and the J segment 0 bases; nucleotides outside the gene matches: 1. From germline, CDR1 is MGHDK and CDR2 SYGVNS. This CDR3 region has 14 residues. All enrollees were roughly 18 to 90 years old and from roughly 26 US areas. Categorization into cohorts depended on clinical history that participants reported. TCRdb's copy holds only in-frame clones and misses some; the assay was immunoSEQ multiplex PCR. The sample holds around 360,000 clones, approximately 87% seen once. This chain links TRBV25-1 with TRBJ2-5; 7 bases line up with TRBD2. The specimen was PBMCs or T cells enriched from blood (not recorded which). The TCR comes from a middle-aged man in a cohort exposed to, infected with or recovered from COVID-19 (not recorded which). For the CDR3, the DNA is TGTGCCAGCAGTGACCGGGAGGACCAAGAGACCCAGTACTTC. Protein product: CASSDREDQETQYF. Using reference TRBV25-1 and TRBJ2-5 for the parts outside the CDR3, the full variable domain is EADIYQTPRYLVIGTGKKITLECSQTMGHDKMYWYQQDPGMELHLIHYSYGVNSTEKGDLSSESTVSRIRTEHFPLTLESARPSHTSQYLCASSDREDQETQYFGPGTRLLVL.